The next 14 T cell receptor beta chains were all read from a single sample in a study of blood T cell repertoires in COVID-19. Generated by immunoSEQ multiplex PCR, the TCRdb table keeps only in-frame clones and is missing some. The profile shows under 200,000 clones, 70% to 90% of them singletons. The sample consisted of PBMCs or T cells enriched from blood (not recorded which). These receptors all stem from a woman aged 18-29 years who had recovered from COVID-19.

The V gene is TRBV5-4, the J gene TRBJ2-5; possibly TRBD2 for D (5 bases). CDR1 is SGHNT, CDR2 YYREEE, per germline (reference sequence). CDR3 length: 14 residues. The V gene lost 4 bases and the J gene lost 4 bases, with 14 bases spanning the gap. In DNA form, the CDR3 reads TGTGCCAGCAGCCCGACTGGTAGCGTAGAGACCCAGTACTTC. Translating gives CASSPTGSVETQYF. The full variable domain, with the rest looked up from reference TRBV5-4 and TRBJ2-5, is ETGVTQSPTHLIKTRGQQVTLRCSSQSGHNTVSWYQQALGQGPQFIFQYYREEENGRGNFPPRFSGLQFPNYSSELNVNALELDDSALYLCASSPTGSVETQYFGPGTRLLVL.

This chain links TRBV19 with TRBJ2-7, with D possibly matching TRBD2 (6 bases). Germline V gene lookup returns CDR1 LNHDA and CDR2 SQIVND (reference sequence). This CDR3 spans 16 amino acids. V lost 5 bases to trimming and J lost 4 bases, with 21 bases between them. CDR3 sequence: CASSSQRAGTSYEQYF. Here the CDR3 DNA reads TGTGCCAGTAGTTCTCAGAGGGCAGGGACTTCTTACGAGCAGTACTTC.

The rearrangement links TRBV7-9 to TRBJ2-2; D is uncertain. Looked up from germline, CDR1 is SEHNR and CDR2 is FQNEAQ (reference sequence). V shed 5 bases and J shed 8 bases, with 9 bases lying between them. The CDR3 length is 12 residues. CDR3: CASSPPLGELFF. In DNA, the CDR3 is TGTGCCAGCAGCCCCCCCTTAGGGGAGCTGTTTTTT. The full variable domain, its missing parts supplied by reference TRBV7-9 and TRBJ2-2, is DTGVSQNPRHKITKRGQNVTFRCDPISEHNRLYWYRQTLGQGPEFLTYFQNEAQLEKSRLLSDRFSAERPKGSFSTLEIQRTEQGDSAMYLCASSPPLGELFFGEGSRLTVL.

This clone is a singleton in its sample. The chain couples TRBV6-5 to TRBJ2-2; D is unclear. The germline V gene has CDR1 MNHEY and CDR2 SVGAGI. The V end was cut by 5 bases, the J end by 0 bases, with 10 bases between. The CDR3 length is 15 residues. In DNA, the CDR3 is TGTGCCAGCAGTACCCAGGTACCGAACACCGGGGAGCTGTTTTTT. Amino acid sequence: CASSTQVPNTGELFF.

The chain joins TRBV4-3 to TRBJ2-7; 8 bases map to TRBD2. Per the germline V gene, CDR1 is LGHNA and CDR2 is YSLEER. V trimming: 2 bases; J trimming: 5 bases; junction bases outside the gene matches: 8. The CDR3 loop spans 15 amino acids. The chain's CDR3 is CASSQIGREVDEQYF. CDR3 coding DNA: TGCGCCAGCAGCCAAATAGGGCGGGAGGTGGACGAGCAGTACTTC.

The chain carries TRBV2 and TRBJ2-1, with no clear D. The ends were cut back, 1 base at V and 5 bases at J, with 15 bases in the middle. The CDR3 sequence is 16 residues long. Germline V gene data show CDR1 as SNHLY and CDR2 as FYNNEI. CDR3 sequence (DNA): TGTGCCAGCAGTGAAGGGGTTTGGTTAGCCGACAATGAGCAGTTCTTC. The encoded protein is CASSEGVWLADNEQFF. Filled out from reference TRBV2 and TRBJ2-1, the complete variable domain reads EPEVTQTPSHQVTQMGQEVILRCVPISNHLYFYWYRQILGQKVEFLVSFYNNEISEKSEIFDDQFSVERPDGSNFTLKIRSTKLEDSAMYFCASSEGVWLADNEQFFGPGTRLTVL.

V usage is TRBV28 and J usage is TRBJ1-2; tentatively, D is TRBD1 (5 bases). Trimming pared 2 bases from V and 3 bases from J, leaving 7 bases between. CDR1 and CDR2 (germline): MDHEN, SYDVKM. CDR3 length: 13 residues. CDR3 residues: CASSLRGDYGYTF. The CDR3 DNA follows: TGTGCCAGCAGTTTACGGGGGGACTATGGCTACACCTTC.

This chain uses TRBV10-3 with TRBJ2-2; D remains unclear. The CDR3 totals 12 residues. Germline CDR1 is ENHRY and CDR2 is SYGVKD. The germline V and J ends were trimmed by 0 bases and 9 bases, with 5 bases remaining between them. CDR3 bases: TGTGCCATCAGTGAGTCGAGGCGGGAGCTGTTTTTT. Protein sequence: CAISESRRELFF.

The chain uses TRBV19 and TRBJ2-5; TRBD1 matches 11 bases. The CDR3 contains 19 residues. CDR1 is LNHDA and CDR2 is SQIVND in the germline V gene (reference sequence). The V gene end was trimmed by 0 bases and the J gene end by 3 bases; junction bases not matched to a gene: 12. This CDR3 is CASSIDREAGQGVKETQYF. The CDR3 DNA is TGTGCCAGTAGTATAGATCGTGAAGCGGGACAGGGGGTAAAAGAGACCCAGTACTTC. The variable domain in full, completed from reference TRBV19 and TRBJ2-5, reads DGGITQSPKYLFRKEGQNVTLSCEQNLNHDAMYWYRQDPGQGLRLIYYSQIVNDFQKGDIAEGYSVSREKKESFPLTVTSAQKNPTAFYLCASSIDREAGQGVKETQYFGPGTRLLVL.

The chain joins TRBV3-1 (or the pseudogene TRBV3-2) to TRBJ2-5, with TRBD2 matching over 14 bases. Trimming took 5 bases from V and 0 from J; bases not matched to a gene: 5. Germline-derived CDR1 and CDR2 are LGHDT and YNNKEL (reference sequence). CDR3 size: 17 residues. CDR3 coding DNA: TGTGCCAGCAGCTCGGGACTAGCGGGAGTGGACCAAGAGACCCAGTACTTC. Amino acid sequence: CASSSGLAGVDQETQYF.

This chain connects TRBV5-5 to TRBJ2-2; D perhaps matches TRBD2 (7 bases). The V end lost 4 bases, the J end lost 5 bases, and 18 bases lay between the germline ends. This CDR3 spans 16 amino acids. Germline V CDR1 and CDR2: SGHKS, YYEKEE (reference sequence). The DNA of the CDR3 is TGTGCCAGCAGCCTCCATGGGGGGGGCGGAACCGGGGAGCTGTTTTTT. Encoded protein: CASSLHGGGGTGELFF.

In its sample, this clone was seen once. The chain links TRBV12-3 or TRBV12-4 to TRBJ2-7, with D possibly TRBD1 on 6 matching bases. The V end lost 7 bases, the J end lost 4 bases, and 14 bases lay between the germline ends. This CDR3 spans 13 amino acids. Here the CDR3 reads CASTQDRLYEQYF. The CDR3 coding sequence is TGTGCCAGCACCCAAGACAGGCTGTACGAGCAGTACTTC.

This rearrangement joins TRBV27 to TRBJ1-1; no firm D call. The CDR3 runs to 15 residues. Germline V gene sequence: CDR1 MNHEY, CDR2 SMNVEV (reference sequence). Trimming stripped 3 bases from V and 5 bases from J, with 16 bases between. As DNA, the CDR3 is TGTGCCAGCAGTTTTAGTCAGCGATACCCGACTGAAGCTTTCTTT. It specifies CASSFSQRYPTEAFF.

This chain's CDR3 is CASRPDPRGGEQYF. As DNA, the CDR3 is TGTGCCAGCAGGCCCGACCCGAGAGGGGGCGAGCAGTACTTC. The genes are TRBV28 and TRBJ2-7; TRBD1 might be the D (6 bases). The CDR3 loop spans 14 amino acids. Between the trimmed V and J ends, which lost 6 bases and 6 bases, there was a span of 18 bases. Germline CDR1 reads MDHEN; CDR2 reads SYDVKM. Drawing the rest from reference TRBV28 and TRBJ2-7, the complete variable domain is DVKVTQSSRYLVKRTGEKVFLECVQDMDHENMFWYRQDPGLGLRLIYFSYDVKMKEKGDIPEGYSVSREKKERFSLILESASTNQTSMYLCASRPDPRGGEQYFGPGTRLTVT.